This section outlines one TCR beta chain sequence together with its context. Time point specified: cycle 4 day 1 (C4D1), after more than five weeks of nivolumab. All patients relapsed after autologous stem cell transplantation, and brentuximab vedotin exposure varied. Looked up from germline, CDR1 is SGHTA and CDR2 is FQGNSA. V was clipped by 3 bases and J by 2 bases, with 10 bases between them. The CDR3 is 14 residues long. The data were obtained in a study of PD-1 blockade in classical Hodgkin lymphoma. Measured with immunoSEQ multiplex PCR; TCRdb has only the in-frame clones, and not every one. Here the sample spans about 92,000 clones, more than 80% being singletons.

The source was peripheral blood mononuclear cells (PBMCs), collected before the fourth cycle of nivolumab. This clonotype was obtained from a human donor with classical Hodgkin lymphoma. This chain joins TRBV7-2 and TRBJ1-1; D unclear. The CDR3 region has the DNA TGTGCCAGCAGCTTCTTGGGCCCCAACACTGAAGCTTTCTTT. Translating it yields CASSFLGPNTEAFF. Full variable domain (rest looked up from reference TRBV7-2 and TRBJ1-1): GAGVSQSPSNKVTEKGKDVELRCDPISGHTALYWYRQSLGQGLEFLIYFQGNSAPDKSGLPSDRFSAERTGGSVSTLTIQRTQQEDSAVYLCASSFLGPNTEAFFGQGTRLTVV.